The clone carrying this TCR beta chain showed up just a few times. The record originates from a study of cytomegalovirus exposure and HLA in healthy donors. PCR used 60 Vbeta primers and 13 Jbeta primers. Method: immunoSEQ multiplex PCR; TCRdb's copy keeps in-frame clones and lacks some. The sample holds under 200,000 clones, roughly an eighth seen once. This CDR3 has 14 amino acids. Unmatched junction bases numbered 4, after V lost 2 bases and J lost 8 bases. Germline loops: CDR1 SGDLS, CDR2 YYNGEE. The origin of this receptor is a man aged 45-60 years in good health and CMV-seropositive. Sequences were obtained from PBMCs. The chain joins TRBV9 to TRBJ2-2; 9 bases are shared with TRBD1. Here the CDR3 DNA reads TGTGCCAGCAGCGTCGGACAGGGGATGGGGGAGCTGTTTTTT. Encoded protein: CASSVGQGMGELFF. The entire variable domain, with the rest obtained from reference TRBV9 and TRBJ2-2, is as follows: DSGVTQTPKHLITATGQRVTLRCSPRSGDLSVYWYQQSLDQGLQFLIQYYNGEERAKGNILERFSAQQFPDLHSELNLSSLELGDSALYFCASSVGQGMGELFFGEGSRLTVL.